Listed below are T cell receptor beta chains from one sample, sequenced in a study of CD8 T cells in Susac syndrome. TCRdb reprocessed the immunoSEQ multiplex PCR reads with MiXCR, giving one entry per CDR3 protein. The sample has 110,000 or so distinct CDR3 sequences, just under 95% seen once. The sequencing sample was made of CD4+ T cells from PBMCs. Receptors originate from a human donor with multiple sclerosis. Each CDR3 is given with its conserved first and last residue. A D gene is named only where the DNA matches it firmly. Clone size is not always given. Where it is, it says once, few, many or a class for expanded clones.

j_call: TRBJ2-1
clone_size: NA
v_call: TRBV7-9
d_call: TRBD2
cdr3_aa: CASSLALGTSSYNEQFF
cdr3_nt: TGTGCCAGCAGCTTAGCGCTAGGGACTAGTTCCTACAATGAGCAGTTCTTC

j_call: TRBJ1-1
clone_size: NA
v_call: TRBV7-9
d_call: NA
cdr3_aa: CASSLTTEAFF
cdr3_nt: TGTGCCAGCAGCCTGACAACTGAAGCTTTCTTT

j_call: TRBJ2-7
clone_size: NA
v_call: TRBV18
d_call: TRBD1
cdr3_aa: CASSPRQGTSYEQYF
cdr3_nt: TGTGCCAGCTCACCACGACAGGGGACCTCCTACGAGCAGTACTTC

j_call: TRBJ2-3
clone_size: NA
v_call: TRBV5-1
d_call: NA
cdr3_aa: CASSLGLTDTQYF
cdr3_nt: TGCGCCAGCAGCTTGGGTTTAACAGATACGCAGTATTTT

j_call: TRBJ1-1
clone_size: NA
v_call: TRBV7-2
d_call: TRBD1
cdr3_aa: CASSLVTGGTEAFF
cdr3_nt: TGTGCCAGCAGCTTAGTTACAGGGGGCACTGAAGCTTTCTTT

j_call: TRBJ1-4
clone_size: NA
v_call: TRBV23-1
d_call: TRBD1
cdr3_aa: CASSQPNRGTNEKLFF
cdr3_nt: TGCGCCAGCAGTCAGCCCAACAGGGGAACTAATGAAAAACTGTTTTTT

j_call: TRBJ2-7
clone_size: NA
v_call: TRBV7-7
d_call: NA
cdr3_aa: CASSFRAESEQYF
cdr3_nt: TGTGCCAGCAGCTTTAGGGCCGAAAGCGAGCAGTACTTC

j_call: TRBJ1-2
clone_size: once
v_call: TRBV4-3
d_call: NA
cdr3_aa: CASSQDPGIGAPNTF
cdr3_nt: TGCGCCAGCAGCCAAGATCCCGGGATCGGAGCTCCTAACACCTTC

j_call: TRBJ2-3
clone_size: NA
v_call: TRBV24-1
d_call: TRBD1
cdr3_aa: CATSDVGQGSDTQYF
cdr3_nt: TGTGCCACCAGTGATGTGGGACAGGGGTCAGATACGCAGTATTTT

j_call: TRBJ1-1
clone_size: NA
v_call: TRBV7-3
d_call: NA
cdr3_aa: CASSAGWNTEAFF
cdr3_nt: TGTGCCAGCAGCGCAGGGTGGAACACTGAAGCTTTCTTT

j_call: TRBJ1-5
clone_size: NA
v_call: TRBV30
d_call: NA
cdr3_aa: CAWSQIDRLDQPQHF
cdr3_nt: TGTGCCTGGAGTCAGATCGATCGACTAGATCAGCCCCAGCATTTT

j_call: TRBJ1-6
clone_size: NA
v_call: TRBV12-3/TRBV12-4
d_call: NA
cdr3_aa: CASRDRANNSPLHF
cdr3_nt: TGTGCCAGCCGGGACCGGGCCAATAATTCACCCCTCCACTTT

j_call: TRBJ1-5
clone_size: NA
v_call: TRBV12-3/TRBV12-4
d_call: NA
cdr3_aa: CASSEGKGEPGGQPQHF
cdr3_nt: TGTGCCAGCAGCGAGGGGAAGGGCGAGCCAGGAGGTCAGCCCCAGCATTTT

j_call: TRBJ1-6
clone_size: NA
v_call: TRBV28
d_call: TRBD1
cdr3_aa: CASSAGTVNSPLHF
cdr3_nt: TGTGCCAGCAGCGCAGGGACAGTAAATTCACCCCTCCACTTT

j_call: TRBJ1-1
clone_size: NA
v_call: TRBV6-5
d_call: NA
cdr3_aa: CASSYLTGRTEAFF
cdr3_nt: TGTGCCAGCAGTTACCTCACAGGTCGCACTGAAGCTTTCTTT

j_call: TRBJ2-5
clone_size: NA
v_call: TRBV5-1
d_call: NA
cdr3_aa: CASSLGWGTAKETQYF
cdr3_nt: TGCGCCAGCAGCTTGGGGTGGGGGACGGCAAAAGAGACCCAGTACTTC

j_call: TRBJ1-1
clone_size: once
v_call: TRBV4-3
d_call: NA
cdr3_aa: CASSHGGLNTEAFF
cdr3_nt: TGCGCCAGCAGCCATGGGGGCCTGAACACTGAAGCTTTCTTT

j_call: TRBJ2-7
clone_size: once
v_call: TRBV6-5
d_call: NA
cdr3_aa: CASSYSPGRDYEQYF
cdr3_nt: TGTGCCAGCAGTTACTCGCCCGGCCGGGACTACGAGCAGTACTTC

j_call: TRBJ2-5
clone_size: NA
v_call: TRBV6-5
d_call: NA
cdr3_aa: CASSYSSSTVQYF
cdr3_nt: TGTGCCAGCAGTTACTCGAGTTCCACGGTCCAGTACTTC

j_call: TRBJ2-2
clone_size: NA
v_call: TRBV6-5
d_call: NA
cdr3_aa: CASSFRAGELFF
cdr3_nt: TGTGCCAGCAGTTTTAGGGCCGGGGAGCTGTTTTTT